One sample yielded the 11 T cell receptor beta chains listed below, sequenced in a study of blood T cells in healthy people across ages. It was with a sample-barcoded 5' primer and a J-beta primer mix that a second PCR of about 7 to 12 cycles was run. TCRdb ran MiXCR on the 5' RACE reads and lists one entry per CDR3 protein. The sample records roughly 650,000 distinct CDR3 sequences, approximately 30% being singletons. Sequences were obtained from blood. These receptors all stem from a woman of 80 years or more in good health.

The DNA for the CDR3 is TGTGCCAGCAGTTTTTACGGTAGCGGGAGGGCAGAGACCCAGTACTTC. Protein product: CASSFYGSGRAETQYF. The chain employs TRBV28 and TRBJ2-5, with 11 bases aligning to TRBD2. Germline assignment: CDR1 MDHEN and CDR2 SYDVKM. This CDR3 is built from 16 residues. V trimming: 3 bases; J trimming: 4 bases; junction bases outside the gene matches: 7.

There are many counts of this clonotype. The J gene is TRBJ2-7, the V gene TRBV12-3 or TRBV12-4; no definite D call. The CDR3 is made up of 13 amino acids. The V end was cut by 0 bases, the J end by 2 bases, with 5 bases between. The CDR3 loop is CASSLAPTYEQYF. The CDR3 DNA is TGTGCCAGCAGTTTAGCGCCCACCTACGAGCAGTACTTC.

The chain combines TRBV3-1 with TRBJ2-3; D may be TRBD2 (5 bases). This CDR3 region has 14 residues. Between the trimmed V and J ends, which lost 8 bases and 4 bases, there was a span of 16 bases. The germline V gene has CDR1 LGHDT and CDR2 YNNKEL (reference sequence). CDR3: CASQRGLRADTQYF. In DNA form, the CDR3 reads TGTGCCAGCCAAAGAGGGCTCCGGGCAGATACGCAGTATTTT.

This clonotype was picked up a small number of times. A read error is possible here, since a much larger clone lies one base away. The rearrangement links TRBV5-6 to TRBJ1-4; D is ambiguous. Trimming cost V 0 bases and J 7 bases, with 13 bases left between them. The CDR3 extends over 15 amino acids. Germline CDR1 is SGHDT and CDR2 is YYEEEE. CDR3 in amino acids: CASSLGGLAGEKLFF. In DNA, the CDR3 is TGTGCCAGCAGCTTGGGCGGCCTGGCGGGTGAAAAACTGTTTTTT.

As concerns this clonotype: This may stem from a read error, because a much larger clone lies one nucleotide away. The CDR3 nucleotides are TGTGCCACCAGTGAGTCCAGCATATTCTACAATGAGCAGTACTTC. As protein: CATSESSIFYNEQYF. The gene calls are TRBV24-1 and TRBJ2-1; D is unresolved. The J call is in doubt because the DNA end fits TRBJ2-7 better. Germline-derived CDR1 and CDR2 are KGHDR and SFDVKD. The CDR3 runs 15 residues.

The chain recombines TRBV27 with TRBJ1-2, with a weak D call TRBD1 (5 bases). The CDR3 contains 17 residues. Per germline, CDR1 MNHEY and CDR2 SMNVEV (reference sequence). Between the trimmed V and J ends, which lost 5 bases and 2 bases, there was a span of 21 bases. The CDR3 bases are TGTGCCAGCAGTCCTTTGGTCGGACGGGGGATAAACTATGGCTACACCTTC. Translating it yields CASSPLVGRGINYGYTF.

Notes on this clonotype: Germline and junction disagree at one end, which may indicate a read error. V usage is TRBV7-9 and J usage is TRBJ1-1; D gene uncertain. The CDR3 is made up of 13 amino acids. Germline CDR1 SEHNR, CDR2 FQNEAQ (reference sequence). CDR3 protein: CASRLDMNTEAFF. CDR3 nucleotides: TGTGCCAGCCGCTTAGACATGAACACTGAAGCTTTCTTT.

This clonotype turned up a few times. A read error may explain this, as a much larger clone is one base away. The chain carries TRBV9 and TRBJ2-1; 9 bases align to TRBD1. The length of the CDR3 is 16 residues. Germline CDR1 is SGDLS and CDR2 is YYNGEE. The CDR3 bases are TGTGCCTGCAGCCCTAGGGGACAGGGCGACTACAATGAGCAGTTCTTC. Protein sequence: CACSPRGQGDYNEQFF.

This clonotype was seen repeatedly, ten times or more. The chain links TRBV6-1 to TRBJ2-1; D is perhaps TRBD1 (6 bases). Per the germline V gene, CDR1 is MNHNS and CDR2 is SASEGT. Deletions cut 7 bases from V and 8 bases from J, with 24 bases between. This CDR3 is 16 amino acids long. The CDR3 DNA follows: TGTGCCAGCACCCTAGACGGGACAAGGGTTTATCATGAGCAGTTCTTC. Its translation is CASTLDGTRVYHEQFF.

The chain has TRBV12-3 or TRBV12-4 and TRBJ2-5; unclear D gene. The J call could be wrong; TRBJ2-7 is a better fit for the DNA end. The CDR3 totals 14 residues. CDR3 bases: TGTGCCAGCAGATACGGACCTACATCCTACGAGCAGTACTTC. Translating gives CASRYGPTSYEQYF.

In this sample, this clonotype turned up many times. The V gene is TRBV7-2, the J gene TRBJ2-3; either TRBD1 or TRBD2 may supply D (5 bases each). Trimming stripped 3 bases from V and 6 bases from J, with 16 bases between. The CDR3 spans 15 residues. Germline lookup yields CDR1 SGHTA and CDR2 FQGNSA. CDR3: CASSLEWGSSDTQYF. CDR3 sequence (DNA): TGTGCCAGCAGCTTGGAATGGGGGTCTTCTGATACGCAGTATTTT.